These T cell receptor beta chains were read from a single sample in a study of technical replicates of blood from a handful of donors. Generated by immunoSEQ multiplex PCR, the TCRdb table keeps only in-frame clones and is missing some. The table includes about 100,000 clones, roughly 94% detected once. Sequencing input: T cells isolated from PBMCs. These receptors were obtained from a human donor in good health. Both conserved end residues are part of each CDR3. The order of the fields is clone size, D gene, J gene, V gene, CDR3 protein, CDR3 DNA. A D gene is named only where the DNA matches it firmly. Not every row has a clone size; where given, it reads once, few, many or a size class.

>-|-|TRBJ2-1|TRBV27
CASSLLGNNEQFF
TGTGCCAGCAGTTTGCTAGGTAACAATGAGCAGTTCTTC
>-|-|TRBJ1-1|TRBV25-1
CASRMGPTEAFF
TGTGCCAGCAGGATGGGGCCCACTGAAGCTTTCTTT
>-|-|TRBJ2-7|TRBV11-2
CASVGDSYEQYF
TGTGCCAGCGTGGGCGATTCCTACGAGCAGTACTTC
>-|-|TRBJ2-3|TRBV9
CASSPQGGWVTDTQYF
TGTGCCAGCAGCCCCCAGGGTGGCTGGGTTACAGATACGCAGTATTTT
>-|-|TRBJ2-1|TRBV9
CASSTGGAFEQFF
TGTGCCAGCAGCACGGGTGGGGCTTTTGAGCAGTTCTTC
>-|TRBD2|TRBJ2-1|TRBV5-1
CASSPIPSGIAYNEQFF
TGCGCCAGCAGCCCTATCCCCAGCGGGATAGCCTACAATGAGCAGTTCTTC
>-|-|TRBJ2-3|TRBV28
CASSLTITTDTQYF
TGTGCCAGCAGTTTAACTATAACCACAGATACGCAGTATTTT
>-|TRBD2|TRBJ2-5|TRBV7-9
CASSLPLGLAGEETQYF
TGTGCCAGCAGCTTACCCCTAGGACTAGCGGGAGAAGAGACCCAGTACTTC
>-|TRBD2|TRBJ2-1|TRBV5-4
CASSGGTSGRSYNEQFF
TGTGCCAGCAGCGGTGGGACTAGCGGGCGATCCTACAATGAGCAGTTCTTC
>once|-|TRBJ2-5|TRBV15
CATSRGSRAYLQETQYF
TGTGCCACCAGCAGAGGTTCGCGGGCCTACCTTCAAGAGACCCAGTACTTC
>-|TRBD1|TRBJ1-4|TRBV9
CASSVTGGVEKLFF
TGTGCCAGCAGCGTGACAGGGGGCGTTGAAAAACTGTTTTTT
>-|TRBD1|TRBJ1-1|TRBV6-5
CASTRTGTEAFF
TGTGCCAGCACCCGGACAGGCACTGAAGCTTTCTTT
>-|-|TRBJ2-6|TRBV5-1
CASSLGGSGANVLTF
TGCGCCAGCAGCTTGGGAGGTTCTGGGGCCAACGTCCTGACTTTC
>-|TRBD1|TRBJ1-1|TRBV5-1
CASRYRGNSEAFF
TGCGCCAGCAGATACAGGGGAAATAGTGAAGCTTTCTTT
>-|TRBD1|TRBJ2-7|TRBV2
CASSRTGAYEQYF
TGTGCCAGCAGTAGGACAGGGGCCTACGAGCAGTACTTC
>-|-|TRBJ1-1|TRBV6-5
CASSSKKGPIDSEAFF
TGTGCCAGCAGTTCTAAGAAGGGGCCCATAGACAGTGAAGCTTTCTTT
>-|-|TRBJ2-3|TRBV9
CASRGRDSSTDTQYF
TGTGCCAGCAGGGGCAGGGACTCTAGCACAGATACGCAGTATTTT
>-|TRBD1|TRBJ1-1|TRBV27
CASSLDRGLVSAFF
TGTGCCAGCAGTTTAGACAGGGGGCTGGTGTCGGCTTTCTTT
>-|-|TRBJ2-2|TRBV6-5
CASSYSFLNTGELFF
TGTGCCAGCAGTTACTCGTTCCTGAACACCGGGGAGCTGTTTTTT
>-|TRBD2|TRBJ2-1|TRBV7-3
CASSRTGGEQFF
TGTGCCAGCAGCCGTACGGGGGGTGAGCAGTTCTTC
>-|-|TRBJ1-2|TRBV2
CASGEGSPYGYTF
TGTGCCAGCGGGGAGGGTAGTCCTTATGGCTACACCTTC
>-|TRBD2|TRBJ2-7|TRBV7-2
CASSSDVGGYYEQYF
TGTGCCAGCAGCTCGGACGTGGGGGGGTACTACGAGCAGTACTTC
>-|TRBD1|TRBJ1-3|TRBV18
CASSPPGQGGNTIYF
TGTGCCAGCTCACCACCTGGACAGGGTGGAAACACCATATATTTT
>-|TRBD1|TRBJ1-2|TRBV7-3
CASSEWGNRGLLYGYTF
TGTGCCAGCAGCGAGTGGGGAAACAGGGGGTTACTCTATGGCTACACCTTC
>-|-|TRBJ2-5|TRBV10-2
CASHGGAYQETQYF
TGCGCCAGCCACGGTGGAGCCTACCAAGAGACCCAGTACTTC
>-|TRBD2|TRBJ2-7|TRBV6-5
CASSYSAGAATYEQYF
TGTGCCAGCAGTTATTCAGCGGGAGCGGCTACCTACGAGCAGTACTTC
>-|-|TRBJ2-2|TRBV9
CASSVAGELFF
TGTGCCAGCAGCGTCGCCGGGGAGCTGTTTTTT
>-|TRBD1|TRBJ1-4|TRBV10-3
CATVDRMGEKLFF
TGTGCCACTGTGGACAGGATGGGTGAAAAACTGTTTTTT
>-|TRBD1|TRBJ1-2|TRBV6-5
CASSYSEGGGYTF
TGTGCCAGCAGTTACTCGGAAGGGGGCGGCTACACCTTC
>-|-|TRBJ1-1|TRBV14
CASSPFEGTEAFF
TGTGCCAGCAGCCCCTTTGAGGGCACTGAAGCTTTCTTT
>-|TRBD2|TRBJ2-5|TRBV27
CASKAGTNNVQTQYF
TGTGCCAGCAAGGCCGGGACTAATAATGTTCAGACCCAGTACTTC
>-|TRBD2|TRBJ2-5|TRBV19
CASSQTSGIGETQYF
TGTGCCAGTAGTCAGACTAGCGGGATTGGAGAGACCCAGTACTTC
>-|TRBD2|TRBJ2-2|TRBV18
CASSPVTSGRGTGELFF
TGTGCCAGCTCACCAGTGACTAGCGGGAGAGGGACCGGGGAGCTGTTTTTT
>once|-|TRBJ2-7|TRBV29-1
CSVAGGHSYEQYF
TGCAGCGTTGCCGGCGGGCACTCCTACGAGCAGTACTTC
>-|TRBD1|TRBJ2-7|TRBV5-6
CASSGPGQNHEQYF
TGTGCCAGCAGCGGACCGGGACAGAACCACGAGCAGTACTTC
>-|TRBD1|TRBJ1-1|TRBV30
CAWSRPGQGVTEAFF
TGTGCCTGGAGTCGGCCTGGACAGGGCGTAACTGAAGCTTTCTTT
>-|TRBD1|TRBJ1-1|TRBV27
CASSLLDRVTEAFF
TGTGCCAGCAGTTTACTGGACAGGGTCACTGAAGCTTTCTTT
>-|TRBD2|TRBJ2-5|TRBV7-6
CASSLSVAGGQETQYF
TGTGCCAGCAGCTTATCGGTAGCGGGAGGGCAAGAGACCCAGTACTTC
>-|TRBD2|TRBJ2-3|TRBV7-2
CASSLGLAYTDTQYF
TGTGCCAGCAGCTTAGGACTAGCGTACACAGATACGCAGTATTTT
>-|TRBD2|TRBJ2-7|TRBV5-8
CASSLFLAGSYEQYF
TGTGCCAGCAGCTTGTTTTTAGCGGGATCCTACGAGCAGTACTTC
>-|TRBD2|TRBJ2-1|TRBV5-1
CASSLVLADYNEQFF
TGCGCCAGCAGCTTGGTTCTAGCGGACTACAATGAGCAGTTCTTC
>-|-|TRBJ1-1|TRBV5-1
CASSPRFASNTEAFF
TGCGCCAGCAGCCCTAGGTTCGCCTCTAACACTGAAGCTTTCTTT
>-|-|TRBJ2-7|TRBV6-1
CASSRDFPSGQYF
TGTGCCAGCAGTAGGGACTTTCCAAGCGGGCAGTACTTC
>once|-|TRBJ2-7|TRBV7-3
CASSLVRGYEQYF
TGTGCCAGCAGCTTAGTCAGGGGTTACGAGCAGTACTTC
>-|-|TRBJ2-3|TRBV21-1
CASSKEQEGSSTDTQYF
TGTGCCAGCAGCAAAGAACAGGAGGGATCTAGCACAGATACGCAGTATTTT
>few|-|TRBJ2-7|TRBV10-2
CASSEKRELSEQYF
TGCGCCAGCAGTGAAAAACGGGAACTGAGCGAGCAGTACTTC
>-|TRBD2|TRBJ2-3|TRBV28
CASSRLAGGYSTDTQYF
TGTGCCAGCAGTAGACTAGCGGGAGGGTACAGCACAGATACGCAGTATTTT
>-|-|TRBJ1-4|TRBV6-5
CASSYVGGRNEKLFF
TGTGCCAGCAGTTACGTCGGGGGGAGGAATGAAAAACTGTTTTTT
>-|-|TRBJ1-5|TRBV7-9
CASSFRGPGYQPQHF
TGTGCCAGCAGCTTCCGTGGGCCCGGTTATCAGCCCCAGCATTTT
>-|-|TRBJ2-3|TRBV4-3
CASSQVEGTATDTQYF
TGCGCCAGCAGCCAAGTTGAAGGGACTGCCACAGATACGCAGTATTTT
>-|-|TRBJ2-7|TRBV19
CASSSLYEQYF
TGTGCCAGTAGTTCCCTCTACGAGCAGTACTTC
>-|TRBD2|TRBJ2-3|TRBV9
CASSVGAGGLRTDTQYF
TGTGCCAGCAGCGTAGGGGCGGGAGGGCTGAGGACAGATACGCAGTATTTT
>-|TRBD1|TRBJ1-2|TRBV6-5
CASSYLTGGAIYGYTF
TGTGCCAGCAGTTACCTGACAGGGGGAGCGATCTATGGCTACACCTTC
>-|-|TRBJ2-7|TRBV5-1
CASSLQVSYEQYF
TGCGCCAGCAGCTTACAGGTCTCCTACGAGCAGTACTTC
>once|-|TRBJ2-7|TRBV28
CASLDSRNYEQYF
TGTGCCAGCCTGGACAGTCGGAACTACGAGCAGTACTTC